This record concerns one T cell receptor (beta chain) sequence. The CDR3 contains 12 residues. The V gene end was trimmed by 8 bases and the J gene end by 5 bases; junction bases not matched to a gene: 3. Germline V gene lookup returns CDR1 MNHEY and CDR2 SVGAGI. The data were taken from a study of blood T cell repertoires in COVID-19. Study-level background: Sources were T cells, B-cell-depleted T cells, or PBMCs; the material itself was cDNA or gDNA.

Method: immunoSEQ multiplex PCR; TCRdb's copy keeps in-frame clones and lacks some. The sample includes about 220,000 clones, 70% to 85% seen only once; the top ten take 9.7%. The TCR was taken from a middle-aged man with active or convalescent COVID-19. The rearrangement joins TRBV6-5 to TRBJ1-2; TRBD1 matches 9 bases. Input material: peripheral blood. CDR3 protein: CASSGQGYGYTF. The DNA of the CDR3 is TGTGCCAGCTCGGGACAGGGTTATGGCTACACCTTC.